One T cell receptor (beta chain) is described in this entry. Its antigen remains unidentified. The CDR3 length is 13 residues. CDR1 and CDR2 from the germline V gene are SEHNR and FQNEAQ (reference sequence). V was trimmed by 2 bases and J by 6 bases, leaving 10 bases between them. The PCR had 60 Vbeta and 13 Jbeta primers. Clones were sequenced by immunoSEQ multiplex PCR, and TCRdb holds only the in-frame ones, with some missing. This specimen shows around 190,000 clones; the ten leading clones hold less than 1%. The sample is drawn from a study of cytomegalovirus exposure and HLA in healthy donors. Points from the study as a whole: CMV serostatus was the only recorded immune exposure for donors. Researchers reported in a later analysis that common viral pathogens appeared linked to several top clusters. TCR beta sequences reportedly predicted the HLA-A and HLA-B alleles of most subjects accurately. Most likely, a cluster of highly shared sequence variants arose as a sequencing artifact.

The sequencing sample was made of PBMCs. This sequence was found in a woman in her thirties in good health and CMV-seropositive. The V and J genes are TRBV7-9 and TRBJ1-2; D remains unclear. The DNA for the CDR3 is TGTGCCAGCAGCTTAACGGGAGATCATGGCTACACCTTC. This translates into CASSLTGDHGYTF. The full variable domain, with the rest looked up from reference TRBV7-9 and TRBJ1-2, is DTGVSQNPRHKITKRGQNVTFRCDPISEHNRLYWYRQTLGQGPEFLTYFQNEAQLEKSRLLSDRFSAERPKGSFSTLEIQRTEQGDSAMYLCASSLTGDHGYTFGSGTRLTVV.